The rows below give T cell receptor beta chains drawn from one sample of a study of T-cell reconstitution after alpha-beta-depleted transplantation in children. TCRdb passed the PCR reads through MiXCR, listing each CDR3 protein once. The sample holds approximately 400,000 distinct CDR3 sequences; approximately 11% are singletons and the top ten take about 5%. The input for sequencing was PBMCs from the stem cell graft donor, taken from the stem cell graft. These receptor sequences come from a human donor who donated a stem cell graft to a child with acute myeloid leukemia. The CDR3 runs from the conserved cysteine through the conserved F or W. Each record gives: V gene, J gene, D gene, clone size, CDR3 DNA, CDR3 protein. A D gene is named only where the DNA matches it firmly. Not every row has a clone size; where given, it reads once, few, many or a size class.

v_call: TRBV5-1
j_call: TRBJ2-1
d_call: TRBD1
clone_size: many
cdr3_nt: TGCGCCAGCAGCTTCGTGAGACAGGGTGGTAACTACAATGAGCAGTTCTTC
cdr3_aa: CASSFVRQGGNYNEQFF

v_call: TRBV20-1
j_call: TRBJ1-6
d_call: TRBD1
clone_size: few
cdr3_nt: TGCAGTGCTAGAGCTACCGGGACAGGCGGCTCCTATAATTCACCCCTCCACTTT
cdr3_aa: CSARATGTGGSYNSPLHF

v_call: TRBV12-3/TRBV12-4
j_call: TRBJ1-5
d_call: TRBD1
clone_size: few
cdr3_nt: TGTGCCAGCAGAAAGACAGGGACGGGTCAGCCCCAGCATTTT
cdr3_aa: CASRKTGTGQPQHF

v_call: TRBV29-1
j_call: TRBJ2-1
d_call: .
clone_size: .
cdr3_nt: TGCAGCGCCTTTGGCGGGAAGGTAGGCTACAATGAGCAGTTCTTC
cdr3_aa: CSAFGGKVGYNEQFF

v_call: TRBV20-1
j_call: TRBJ2-1
d_call: TRBD2
clone_size: .
cdr3_nt: TGCTGTGCGTGGGGAGGGACTACCCAGGGCAATGAGCAGTTCTTC
cdr3_aa: CCAWGGTTQGNEQFF

v_call: TRBV21-1
j_call: TRBJ2-1
d_call: .
clone_size: .
cdr3_nt: TGTGCCAGCAGAGAAGGGGGTCAAGTCGTCTACAATGAGCAGTTCTTC
cdr3_aa: CASREGGQVVYNEQFF

v_call: TRBV6-1
j_call: TRBJ1-4
d_call: .
clone_size: .
cdr3_nt: TGTGCCGTACCCTCGGAGGATAATGAAAAACTGTTTTTT
cdr3_aa: CAVPSEDNEKLFF

v_call: TRBV15
j_call: TRBJ2-7
d_call: TRBD2
clone_size: .
cdr3_nt: TGTGCCACCAGCAGAGAACTGGTCGCGGGAGGTTACGAGCAGTACTTC
cdr3_aa: CATSRELVAGGYEQYF

v_call: TRBV27
j_call: TRBJ2-3
d_call: .
clone_size: few
cdr3_nt: TGTGCCAGCAGTTTACTTCGCCTTCGGGGCACAGATACGCAGTATTTT
cdr3_aa: CASSLLRLRGTDTQYF

v_call: TRBV7-3
j_call: TRBJ1-1
d_call: .
clone_size: few
cdr3_nt: TGTGCCAGCAGCTTACTCGGCAGGAACACTGAAGCTTTCTTT
cdr3_aa: CASSLLGRNTEAFF

v_call: TRBV7-2
j_call: TRBJ2-4
d_call: .
clone_size: .
cdr3_nt: TGTGCCAGCAGCTTACTTGTCGAAAACATAGCCAAAAACATTCAGTACTTC
cdr3_aa: CASSLLVENIAKNIQYF

v_call: TRBV7-2
j_call: TRBJ1-1
d_call: .
clone_size: many
cdr3_nt: TGTGCCAGCAGCCTAGGGCTGGGGAACACTGAAGCTTTCTTT
cdr3_aa: CASSLGLGNTEAFF

v_call: TRBV11-2
j_call: TRBJ2-5
d_call: TRBD2
clone_size: few
cdr3_nt: TGTGCCAGCAGCAGAGGGACTAGCGGGGGGGCAGAGACCCAGTACTTC
cdr3_aa: CASSRGTSGGAETQYF

v_call: TRBV6-1
j_call: TRBJ2-4
d_call: TRBD1
clone_size: .
cdr3_nt: TGTGCCAGCAGATCAGACAGGGAATTCCCCAAAAACATTCAGTACTTC
cdr3_aa: CASRSDREFPKNIQYF

v_call: TRBV4-2
j_call: TRBJ2-3
d_call: .
clone_size: few
cdr3_nt: TGTGCCAGCAGCCAAGAAAAGCAGGCAGATACGCAGTATTTT
cdr3_aa: CASSQEKQADTQYF

v_call: TRBV6-2/TRBV6-3
j_call: TRBJ1-2
d_call: TRBD1
clone_size: few
cdr3_nt: TGTGCCAGCAGTCAACAGGGGTCTCGAGGCTACACCTTC
cdr3_aa: CASSQQGSRGYTF

v_call: TRBV11-1
j_call: TRBJ2-2
d_call: TRBD2
clone_size: few
cdr3_nt: TGTGCCAGCAGCTTCTCGGGCGGGACTATCACCGGGGAGCTGTTTTTT
cdr3_aa: CASSFSGGTITGELFF

v_call: TRBV20-1
j_call: TRBJ2-5
d_call: .
clone_size: many
cdr3_nt: TGCAGTGCTAGAGATGAGGAGACCCAGTACTTC
cdr3_aa: CSARDEETQYF

v_call: TRBV7-9
j_call: TRBJ1-1
d_call: TRBD1
clone_size: few
cdr3_nt: TGTGCCAGCAGCTTAGTTGGACAGGGGGCGAGGAACACTGAAGCTTTCTTT
cdr3_aa: CASSLVGQGARNTEAFF

v_call: TRBV5-1
j_call: TRBJ1-5
d_call: .
clone_size: many
cdr3_nt: TGCGCCAGCAGCTCTGGAACGAAGAGCGGGCCCCAGCATTTT
cdr3_aa: CASSSGTKSGPQHF

v_call: TRBV10-3
j_call: TRBJ2-3
d_call: TRBD2
clone_size: few
cdr3_nt: TGTGCCATCGGCGGGGGTCCTAGCACAGATACGCAGTATTTT
cdr3_aa: CAIGGGPSTDTQYF

v_call: TRBV7-9
j_call: TRBJ1-1
d_call: .
clone_size: .
cdr3_nt: TGTGCCAGCAGCTTAGCGCCTGATTTGCTGAACACTGAAGCTTTCTTT
cdr3_aa: CASSLAPDLLNTEAFF

v_call: TRBV5-5
j_call: TRBJ2-1
d_call: .
clone_size: .
cdr3_nt: TGTGCCAGCAGCTTGCTCGGAACCAGGGGCAATGAGCAGTTCTTC
cdr3_aa: CASSLLGTRGNEQFF

v_call: TRBV9
j_call: TRBJ2-1
d_call: .
clone_size: .
cdr3_nt: TGTGCCAGCAGCGTAGGGGTGGGAACCTACAATGAGCAGTTCTTC
cdr3_aa: CASSVGVGTYNEQFF

v_call: TRBV12-3/TRBV12-4
j_call: TRBJ2-7
d_call: .
clone_size: few
cdr3_nt: TGTGCCAGCAGTTTCGCGGGGGCAGGGGGCACCTACGAGCAGTACTTC
cdr3_aa: CASSFAGAGGTYEQYF

v_call: TRBV20-1
j_call: TRBJ2-5
d_call: .
clone_size: .
cdr3_nt: TGCAGTGCTAGCTTCCCGGGAGTAGGAGAGACCCAGTACTTC
cdr3_aa: CSASFPGVGETQYF

v_call: TRBV29-1
j_call: TRBJ2-1
d_call: .
clone_size: .
cdr3_nt: TGCAGCGTTGATGCGGGCGATGAGCAGTTCTTC
cdr3_aa: CSVDAGDEQFF

v_call: TRBV20-1
j_call: TRBJ1-2
d_call: TRBD1
clone_size: .
cdr3_nt: TGCAGTGCTAGGGGACAGGCGATTAACTATGGCTACACCTTC
cdr3_aa: CSARGQAINYGYTF

v_call: TRBV20-1
j_call: TRBJ1-3
d_call: .
clone_size: few
cdr3_nt: TGCAGTGCTAGAGATCTCCCGTCGAGCTCTGGAAACACCATATATTTT
cdr3_aa: CSARDLPSSSGNTIYF

v_call: TRBV27
j_call: TRBJ2-1
d_call: .
clone_size: many
cdr3_nt: TGTGCCAGCAGTTCCGGGGGCTCCTACAATGAGCAGTTCTTC
cdr3_aa: CASSSGGSYNEQFF

v_call: TRBV24-1
j_call: TRBJ2-3
d_call: .
clone_size: .
cdr3_nt: TGTGCCACCAGTGATTGGGGGGAAGATACGCAGTATTTT
cdr3_aa: CATSDWGEDTQYF

v_call: TRBV5-5
j_call: TRBJ2-3
d_call: .
clone_size: .
cdr3_nt: TGTGCCAGCAGCAAGGTCGGGGGCTGGACGGATACGCAGTATTTT
cdr3_aa: CASSKVGGWTDTQYF

v_call: TRBV12-3/TRBV12-4
j_call: TRBJ1-5
d_call: .
clone_size: .
cdr3_nt: TGTGCCAGCAGTAGTCGGTGGGACAATCAGCCCCAGCATTTT
cdr3_aa: CASSSRWDNQPQHF

v_call: TRBV4-1
j_call: TRBJ2-3
d_call: TRBD2
clone_size: .
cdr3_nt: TGCGCCAGCAGGATCCTTAGCGGGGGAACAGATACGCAGTATTTT
cdr3_aa: CASRILSGGTDTQYF

v_call: TRBV5-1
j_call: TRBJ2-2
d_call: .
clone_size: few
cdr3_nt: TGCGCCACCAGGAACGGTAGCATGCTGCTGGGGCCCGGGGAGCTGTTTTTT
cdr3_aa: CATRNGSMLLGPGELFF

v_call: TRBV24-1
j_call: TRBJ1-5
d_call: .
clone_size: .
cdr3_nt: TGTGCCACCAGCCCATCATTTAGCAATCAGCCCCAGCATTTT
cdr3_aa: CATSPSFSNQPQHF

v_call: TRBV20-1
j_call: TRBJ2-1
d_call: TRBD2
clone_size: .
cdr3_nt: TGCAGTGCTAGAGATGTAACGGGAGGCGAAAATGAGCAGTTCTTC
cdr3_aa: CSARDVTGGENEQFF

v_call: TRBV9
j_call: TRBJ2-3
d_call: .
clone_size: .
cdr3_nt: TGTGCCAGCAGCGTAGGTACAGATCCGATATCCACAGATACGCAGTATTTT
cdr3_aa: CASSVGTDPISTDTQYF

v_call: TRBV9
j_call: TRBJ2-2
d_call: TRBD2
clone_size: few
cdr3_nt: TGTGCCAGCAGCGCAGCGGGGGGACGCGCCGGGGAGCTGTTTTTT
cdr3_aa: CASSAAGGRAGELFF

v_call: TRBV12-3/TRBV12-4
j_call: TRBJ1-1
d_call: .
clone_size: many
cdr3_nt: TGTGCCAGCAGTGCGCGGGGGGGCACTGAAGCTTTCTTT
cdr3_aa: CASSARGGTEAFF

v_call: TRBV11-1
j_call: TRBJ2-7
d_call: .
clone_size: few
cdr3_nt: TGTGCCAGCAGCCAGGACAGGGGGCGGACTAGCGGGACTTACGAGCAGTACTTC
cdr3_aa: CASSQDRGRTSGTYEQYF

v_call: TRBV20-1
j_call: TRBJ2-1
d_call: .
clone_size: .
cdr3_nt: TGCAGTCTTGGGCCCGCGGGATCCTACAATGAGCAGTTCTTC
cdr3_aa: CSLGPAGSYNEQFF